This entry lists 3 T cell receptor beta chains sequenced from one sample in a study of blood T cell repertoires in COVID-19. The data were produced by immunoSEQ multiplex PCR, yet TCRdb's version contains in-frame clones alone and is incomplete. Here the sample spans 300,000 to 400,000 clones, 85% being singletons. Sequenced input: PBMCs or T cells enriched from blood (not recorded which). These receptors all come from a woman aged 25 to 39 who had been exposed to COVID-19.

This clone was seen once. The rearrangement joins TRBV3-1 (or the pseudogene TRBV3-2) to TRBJ1-1; 7 bases fit TRBD1. The CDR3 has 14 residues. V shed 4 bases, J shed 7 bases, and the junction held 9 bases outside the gene matches. In germline, CDR1 is LGHDT, CDR2 YNNKEL (reference sequence). The CDR3 sequence: CASSPGQEWNEAFF. The CDR3 nucleotides are TGTGCCAGCAGCCCTGGACAGGAGTGGAATGAAGCTTTCTTT.

The chain employs TRBV28 and TRBJ2-5; 7 bases agree with TRBD2. The CDR3 extends over 15 amino acids. J was trimmed by 4 bases and V by 6 bases; bases with no gene match: 11. CDR1 MDHEN and CDR2 SYDVKM come from the germline V gene. DNA for the CDR3: TGTGCCAGCAGCCACGGACTAGATGTAGGAGAGACCCAGTACTTC. Protein sequence: CASSHGLDVGETQYF.

The chain is built from TRBV4-3 and TRBJ1-3, with 9 bases lining up with TRBD1. The ends lost 3 bases at V and 0 bases at J; junction bases unmatched: 0. CDR1 and CDR2 from the germline V gene are LGHNA and YSLEER. This CDR3 comprises 15 residues. CDR3 amino acids: CASSQGQGSGNTIYF. The CDR3 coding sequence is TGCGCCAGCAGCCAGGGACAGGGCTCTGGAAACACCATATATTTT.